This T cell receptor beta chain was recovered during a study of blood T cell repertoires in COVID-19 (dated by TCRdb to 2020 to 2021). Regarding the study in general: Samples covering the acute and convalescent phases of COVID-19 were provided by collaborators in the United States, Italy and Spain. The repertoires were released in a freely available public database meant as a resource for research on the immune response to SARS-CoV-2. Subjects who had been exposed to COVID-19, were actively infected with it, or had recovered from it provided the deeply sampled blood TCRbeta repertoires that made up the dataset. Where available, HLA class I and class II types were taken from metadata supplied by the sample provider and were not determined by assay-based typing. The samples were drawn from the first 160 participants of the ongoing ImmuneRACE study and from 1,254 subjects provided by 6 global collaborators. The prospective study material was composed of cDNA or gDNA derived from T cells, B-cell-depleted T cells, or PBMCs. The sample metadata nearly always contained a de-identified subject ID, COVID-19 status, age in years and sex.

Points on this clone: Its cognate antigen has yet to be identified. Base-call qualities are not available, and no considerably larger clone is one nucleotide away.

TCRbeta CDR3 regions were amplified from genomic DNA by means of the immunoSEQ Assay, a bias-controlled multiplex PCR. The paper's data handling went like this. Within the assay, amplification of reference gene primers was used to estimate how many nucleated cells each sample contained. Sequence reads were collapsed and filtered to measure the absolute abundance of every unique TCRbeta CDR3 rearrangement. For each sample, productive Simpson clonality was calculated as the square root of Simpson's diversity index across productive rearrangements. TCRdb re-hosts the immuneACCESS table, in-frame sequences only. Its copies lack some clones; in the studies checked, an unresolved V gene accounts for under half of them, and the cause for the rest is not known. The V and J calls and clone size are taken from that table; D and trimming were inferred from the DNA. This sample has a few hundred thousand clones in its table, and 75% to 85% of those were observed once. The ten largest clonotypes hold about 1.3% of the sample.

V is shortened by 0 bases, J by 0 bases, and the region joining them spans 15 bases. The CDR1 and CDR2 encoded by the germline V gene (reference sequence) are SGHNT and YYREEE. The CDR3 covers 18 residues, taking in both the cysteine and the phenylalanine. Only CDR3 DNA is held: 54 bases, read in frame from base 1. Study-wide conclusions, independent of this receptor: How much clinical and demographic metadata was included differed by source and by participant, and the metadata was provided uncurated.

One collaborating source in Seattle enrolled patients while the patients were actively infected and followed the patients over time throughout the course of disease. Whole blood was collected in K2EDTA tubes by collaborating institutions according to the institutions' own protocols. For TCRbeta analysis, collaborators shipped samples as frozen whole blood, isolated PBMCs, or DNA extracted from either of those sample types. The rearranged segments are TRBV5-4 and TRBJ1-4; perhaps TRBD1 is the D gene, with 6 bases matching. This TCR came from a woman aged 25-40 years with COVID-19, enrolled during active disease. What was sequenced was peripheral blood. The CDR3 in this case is CASSLGGDISATNEKLFF. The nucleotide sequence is TGTGCCAGCAGCTTGGGTGGGGACATAAGTGCAACTAATGAAAAACTGTTTTTT.